This T cell receptor beta chain was profiled in a study of beta chain features in type 1 diabetes. cDNA synthesis used the whole RNA isolate, giving expressed TCRB sequences. Some clones are missing from TCRdb's copy, which holds only in-frame ones; the method was immunoSEQ multiplex PCR. The sample lists 300,000 to 400,000 clones; 9.6% were seen once. Study-wide points: People with Type 1 diabetes carried modestly yet significantly shorter TCRB CDR3s in all four CD4+ subsets.

V lost 3 bases to trimming and J lost 1 base; unmatched junction nucleotides: 2. CDR3 length: 13 residues. Looked up from germline, CDR1 is SQVTM and CDR2 is ANQGSEA. Points on this clone: Its target is unknown.

Sequencing was done on a sample of central memory CD4+ T cells from blood. This sequence was found in a man in his thirties or forties with type 1 diabetes. The V and J genes are TRBV29-1 and TRBJ2-5; 7 bases fit TRBD2. The CDR3 nucleotides are TGCAGCGTTGACGGCGGGGGCCAAGAGACCCAGTACTTC. This codes for CSVDGGGQETQYF.